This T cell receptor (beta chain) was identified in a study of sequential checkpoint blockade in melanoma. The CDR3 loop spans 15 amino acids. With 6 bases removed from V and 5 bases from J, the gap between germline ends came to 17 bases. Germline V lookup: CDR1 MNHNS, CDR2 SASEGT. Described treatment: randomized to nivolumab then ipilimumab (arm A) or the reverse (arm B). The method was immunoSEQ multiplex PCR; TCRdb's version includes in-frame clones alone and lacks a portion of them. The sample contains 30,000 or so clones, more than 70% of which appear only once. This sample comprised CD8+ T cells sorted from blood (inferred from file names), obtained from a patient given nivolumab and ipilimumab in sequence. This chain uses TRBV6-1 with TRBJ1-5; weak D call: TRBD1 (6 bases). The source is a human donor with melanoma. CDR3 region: CASSPGLGGDQPQHF. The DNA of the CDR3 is TGTGCCAGCAGCCCCGGGCTTGGGGGCGATCAGCCCCAGCATTTT.